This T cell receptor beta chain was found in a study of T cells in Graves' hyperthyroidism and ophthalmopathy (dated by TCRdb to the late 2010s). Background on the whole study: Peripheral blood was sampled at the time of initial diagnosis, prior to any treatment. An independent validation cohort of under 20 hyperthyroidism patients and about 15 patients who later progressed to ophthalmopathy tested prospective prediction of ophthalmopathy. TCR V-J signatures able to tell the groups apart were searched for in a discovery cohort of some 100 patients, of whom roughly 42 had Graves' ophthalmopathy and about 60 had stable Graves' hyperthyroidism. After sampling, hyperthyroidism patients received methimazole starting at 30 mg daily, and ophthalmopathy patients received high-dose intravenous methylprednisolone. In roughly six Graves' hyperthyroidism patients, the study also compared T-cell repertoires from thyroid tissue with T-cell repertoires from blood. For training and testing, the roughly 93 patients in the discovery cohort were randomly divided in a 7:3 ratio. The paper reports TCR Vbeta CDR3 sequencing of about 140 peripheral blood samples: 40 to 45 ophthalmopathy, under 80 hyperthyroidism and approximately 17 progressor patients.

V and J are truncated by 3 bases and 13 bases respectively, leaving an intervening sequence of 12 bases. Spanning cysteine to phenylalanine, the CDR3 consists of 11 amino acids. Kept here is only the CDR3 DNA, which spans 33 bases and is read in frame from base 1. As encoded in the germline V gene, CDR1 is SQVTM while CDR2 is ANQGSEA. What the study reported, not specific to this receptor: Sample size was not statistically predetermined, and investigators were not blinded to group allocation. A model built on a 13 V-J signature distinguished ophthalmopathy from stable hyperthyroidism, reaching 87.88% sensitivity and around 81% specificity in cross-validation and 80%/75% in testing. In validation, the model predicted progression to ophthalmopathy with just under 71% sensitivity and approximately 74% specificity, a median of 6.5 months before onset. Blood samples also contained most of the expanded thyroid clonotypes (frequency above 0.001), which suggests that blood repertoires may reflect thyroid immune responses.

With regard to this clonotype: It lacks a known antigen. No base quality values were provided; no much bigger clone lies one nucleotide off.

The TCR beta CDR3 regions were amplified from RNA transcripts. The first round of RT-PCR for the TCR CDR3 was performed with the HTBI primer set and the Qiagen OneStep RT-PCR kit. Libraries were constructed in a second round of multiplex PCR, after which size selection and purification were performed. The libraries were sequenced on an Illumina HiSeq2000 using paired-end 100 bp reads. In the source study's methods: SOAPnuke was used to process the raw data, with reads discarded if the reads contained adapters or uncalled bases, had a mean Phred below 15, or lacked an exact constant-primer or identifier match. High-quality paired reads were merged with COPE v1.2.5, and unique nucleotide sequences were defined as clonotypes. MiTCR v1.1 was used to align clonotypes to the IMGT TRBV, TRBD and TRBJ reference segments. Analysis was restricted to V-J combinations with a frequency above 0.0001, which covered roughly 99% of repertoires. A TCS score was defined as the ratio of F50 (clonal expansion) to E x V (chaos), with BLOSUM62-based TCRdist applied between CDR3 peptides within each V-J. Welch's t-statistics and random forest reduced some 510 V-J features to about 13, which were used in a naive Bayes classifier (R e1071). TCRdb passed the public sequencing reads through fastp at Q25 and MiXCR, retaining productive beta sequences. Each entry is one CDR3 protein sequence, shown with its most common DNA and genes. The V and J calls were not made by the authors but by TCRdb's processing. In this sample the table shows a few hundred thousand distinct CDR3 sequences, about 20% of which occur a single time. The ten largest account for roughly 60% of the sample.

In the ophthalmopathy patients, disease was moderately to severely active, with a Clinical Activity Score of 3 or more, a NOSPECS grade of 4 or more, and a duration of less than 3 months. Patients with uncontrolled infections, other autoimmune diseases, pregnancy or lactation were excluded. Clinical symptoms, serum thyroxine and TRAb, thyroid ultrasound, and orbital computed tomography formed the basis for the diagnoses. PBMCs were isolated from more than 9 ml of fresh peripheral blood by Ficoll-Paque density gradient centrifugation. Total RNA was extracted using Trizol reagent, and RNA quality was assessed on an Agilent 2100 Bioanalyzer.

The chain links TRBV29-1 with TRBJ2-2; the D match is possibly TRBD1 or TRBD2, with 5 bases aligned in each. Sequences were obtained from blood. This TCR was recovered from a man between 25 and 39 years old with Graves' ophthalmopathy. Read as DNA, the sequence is TGCAGCGTTGAGGCTCTCGGGACGCTGTTTTTT. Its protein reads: CSVEALGTLFF.